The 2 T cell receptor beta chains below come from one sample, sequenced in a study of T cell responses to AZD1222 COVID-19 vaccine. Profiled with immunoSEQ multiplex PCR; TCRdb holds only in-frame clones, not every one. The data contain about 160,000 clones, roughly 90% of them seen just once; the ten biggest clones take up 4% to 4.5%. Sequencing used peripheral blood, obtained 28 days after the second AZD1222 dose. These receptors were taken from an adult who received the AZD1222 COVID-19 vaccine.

The CDR3, as DNA: TGTGCCAGCAGTTTCGGGGCGGTCCCCCAAGAGACCCAGTACTTC. The encoded protein is CASSFGAVPQETQYF. J is TRBJ2-5 and V is TRBV6-5; D assignment may be TRBD1 or TRBD2 (5 bases each). The germline V gene encodes CDR1 MNHEY and CDR2 SVGAGI. With 4 bases removed from V and 1 base from J, the gap between germline ends came to 13 bases. The CDR3 extends over 15 amino acids.

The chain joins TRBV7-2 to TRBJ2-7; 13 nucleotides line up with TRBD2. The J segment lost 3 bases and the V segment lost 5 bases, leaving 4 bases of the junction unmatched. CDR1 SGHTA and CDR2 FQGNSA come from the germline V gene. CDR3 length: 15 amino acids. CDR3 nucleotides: TGTGCCAGCAGCCCGACTAGCGGGGGGTTCTACGAGCAGTACTTC. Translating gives CASSPTSGGFYEQYF.